One and the same sample provided the 2 T cell receptor beta chains below, sequenced in a study of shared clonotypes between healthy human individuals. The protocol was immunoSEQ multiplex PCR, while the TCRdb copy is restricted to in-frame clones and leaves out a portion. The sample carries around 550,000 clones, less than 96% recorded once. Input material: naive CD4+ T cells sorted from blood. Stated subset: CD45RA+ positively selected. These receptors came from a woman between 25 and 40 years old in good health.

The V gene is TRBV25-1, the J gene TRBJ2-3, with TRBD1 matching 7 bases. Germline lookup yields CDR1 MGHDK and CDR2 SYGVNS. With V trimmed by 7 bases and J by 1 base, 2 bases remained unmatched. The CDR3 is 13 amino acids. Here the CDR3 reads CASTGQGTDTQYF. CDR3 DNA: TGTGCCAGCACTGGACAGGGCACAGATACGCAGTATTTT.

V usage is TRBV28 and J usage is TRBJ1-2; D is unresolved. V gave up 2 bases and J gave up 4 bases, with 11 bases separating them. The CDR3 consists of 14 residues. Germline V CDR1 and CDR2: MDHEN, SYDVKM. CDR3 sequence (DNA): TGTGCCAGCAGTTTAGGGGTTCTCAGCTATGGCTACACCTTC. Translating gives CASSLGVLSYGYTF.